This T cell receptor beta chain appears in the sequencing data of a study of PD-1 blockade in classical Hodgkin lymphoma. Study overall: On a schedule of every 2 weeks, patients received nivolumab 3 mg/kg intravenously. Findings of the study overall: By C4D1, CD4+ diversity increased significantly, especially in complete responders. Newly diagnosed patients reportedly had lower baseline TCR diversity than healthy donors.

The table came from immunoSEQ multiplex PCR; TCRdb's copy has only in-frame clones and leaves some out. This table holds 35,000 to 50,000 clones, approximately 80% found once. Each patient experienced a relapse that followed autologous stem cell transplantation, and brentuximab vedotin exposure varied. Patients reached a best response of complete response, partial response or progressive disease. With regard to this clone: Its antigen is unknown.

The CDR3 totals 13 residues. V dropped 8 bases and J dropped 8 bases, with 15 bases sitting between them. Germline values: CDR1 KGHSH, CDR2 LQKENI. Specimen: peripheral blood mononuclear cells (PBMCs), collected at baseline. This sequence originates from a human donor with classical Hodgkin lymphoma. This chain links TRBV18 with TRBJ1-4, with D unclear. DNA of the CDR3: TGTGCCAGCACTGAGGTATGGGGAGAAAAACTGTTTTTT. It is translated as CASTEVWGEKLFF.